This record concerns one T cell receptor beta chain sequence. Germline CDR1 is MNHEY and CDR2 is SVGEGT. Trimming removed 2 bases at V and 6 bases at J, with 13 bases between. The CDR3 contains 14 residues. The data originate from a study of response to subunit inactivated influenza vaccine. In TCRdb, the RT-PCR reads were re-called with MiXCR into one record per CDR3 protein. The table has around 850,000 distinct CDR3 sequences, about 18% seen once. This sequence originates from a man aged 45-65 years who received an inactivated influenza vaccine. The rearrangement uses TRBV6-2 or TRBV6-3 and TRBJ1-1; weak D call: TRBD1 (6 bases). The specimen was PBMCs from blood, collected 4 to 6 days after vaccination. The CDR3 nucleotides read TGTGCCAGCAGTTACCTGCAGTCAGGGGCTGAAGCTTTCTTT. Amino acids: CASSYLQSGAEAFF.